These 9 T cell receptor beta chains were sequenced from one sample in a study of blood T cell repertoires in COVID-19. Measured with immunoSEQ multiplex PCR; TCRdb has only the in-frame clones, and not every one. This table holds about 180,000 clones, about 88% found once. Sequencing was done on a sample of peripheral blood. These receptors originate from a young woman with active or convalescent COVID-19.

V usage is TRBV6-1 and J usage is TRBJ1-2; 8 nucleotides agree with TRBD1. CDR1 and CDR2 from the germline V gene are MNHNS and SASEGT. After removal of 6 bases from V and 5 bases from J, the junction contained 8 bases not matched to a gene. The CDR3 covers 14 residues. In nucleotides, the CDR3 is TGTGCCAGCAGACGGGACAGGATGCCATATGGCTACACCTTC. It encodes CASRRDRMPYGYTF.

This clone was detected only once. V gene TRBV24-1 combines with J gene TRBJ2-2; 7 nucleotides align to TRBD1. The CDR3 runs to 14 residues. CDR1 is KGHDR, CDR2 SFDVKD, per germline. The V segment lost 3 bases and the J segment 5 bases; nucleotides outside the gene matches: 2. The CDR3 protein is CATSDPTGTGELFF. CDR3 DNA: TGTGCCACCAGTGATCCGACAGGGACCGGGGAGCTGTTTTTT.

The genes are TRBV23-1 and TRBJ2-2, with a weak D call TRBD2 (5 bases). TRBV23-1 is identified as an open reading frame with a role that is uncertain. CDR3 length: 14 amino acids. V shed 6 bases and J shed 6 bases, with 14 bases lying between them. The CDR3 protein is CASRRVLGAGELFF. CDR3 bases: TGCGCCAGCAGGCGGGTCCTGGGCGCCGGGGAGCTGTTTTTT.

The chain combines TRBV10-1 with TRBJ2-3; 7 bases align to TRBD2. V shed 3 bases and J 2 bases; nucleotides not matched to a gene: 5. Germline CDR1 WNHNN, CDR2 SYGVQD (reference sequence). The CDR3 extends over 15 amino acids. The CDR3 is CASSEPSGLTDTQYF. CDR3 sequence (DNA): TGCGCCAGCAGTGAACCTAGCGGACTCACAGATACGCAGTATTTT.

The chain has TRBV13 and TRBJ1-5; D is possibly TRBD1 (5 bases). Trimming took off 0 bases at V and 2 bases at J, with 8 bases between the two ends. CDR1 and CDR2 from the germline V gene are PRHDT and FYEKMQ (reference sequence). The CDR3 totals 15 residues. The CDR3 bases are TGTGCCAGCAGCTTAGGGGCCAGGGGCAATCAGCCCCAGCATTTT. This codes for CASSLGARGNQPQHF.

This chain links TRBV4-2 with TRBJ1-5; 8 bases match TRBD1. The CDR3 covers 15 residues. Losses at the gene ends were 0 bases for V and 6 bases for J; bases not matched to a gene: 4. In germline, CDR1 is LGHNA, CDR2 YNFKEQ. The CDR3 region has the DNA TGTGCCAGCAGCCAAGAACAGGGGGGGGGTCAGCCCCAGCATTTT. It is translated as CASSQEQGGGQPQHF.

This chain uses TRBV2 with TRBJ2-3, with a possible D match to TRBD2 (6 bases). The CDR3 contains 16 residues. V was trimmed by 10 bases and J by 0 bases, leaving 20 bases between them. Germline V lookup: CDR1 SNHLY, CDR2 FYNNEI. The CDR3: CAIRDILRGSTDTQYF. CDR3 sequence (DNA): TGTGCCATCAGGGATATTCTGCGGGGCAGCACAGATACGCAGTATTTT.

The chain is built from TRBV28 and TRBJ1-2; no clear D gene. CDR3 size: 13 residues. V gave up 10 bases and J gave up 2 bases, with 14 bases separating them. Germline CDR1 is MDHEN and CDR2 is SYDVKM. The CDR3 here is CATQWQLNYGYTF. DNA of the CDR3: TGTGCCACCCAGTGGCAACTAAACTATGGCTACACCTTC.

Notes on this clone: Its ends do not fully match the called genes, so a read error is possible. The chain couples TRBV7-7 to TRBJ1-2; TRBD1 aligns across 9 bases. This CDR3 region has 17 residues. From germline, CDR1 is SSHAT and CDR2 FNYEAQ (reference sequence). CDR3 in DNA: TGTGCTAGCAGCTTATTTAAACAGGGGGCGCCTAACTATGGCTACACCTTC. Its protein is CASSLFKQGAPNYGYTF.